Following are 16 T cell receptor beta chains from one sample sequenced in a study of blood T cell repertoires in COVID-19. Sequencing was performed with immunoSEQ multiplex PCR; in TCRdb, only in-frame clones are kept and a portion is missing. The sample consists of roughly 290,000 clones, roughly 90% of them appearing once. Sequencing was carried out using peripheral blood. Receptors originate from a woman aged 25 to 39 with COVID-19, enrolled during active disease.

The chain employs TRBV4-2 and TRBJ2-2; D possibly corresponds to TRBD2 (6 bases). This CDR3 is built from 16 residues. Per the germline V gene, CDR1 is LGHNA and CDR2 is YNFKEQ. V lost 1 base and J 4 bases, leaving 13 bases between the germline ends. The CDR3 region has the DNA TGTGCCAGCAGCCAAGTCGGCGGGACGGGCACCGGGGAGCTGTTTTTT. Translated: CASSQVGGTGTGELFF.

The V gene is TRBV5-1, the J gene TRBJ2-5; D possibly corresponds to TRBD1 (8 bases). Per germline, CDR1 SGHRS and CDR2 YFSETQ. The CDR3 spans 14 residues. The germline V and J ends were trimmed by 4 bases and 4 bases, with 14 bases remaining between them. The CDR3 DNA is TGCGCCAGCAGCGGGGGGGGACAGGCAGAGACCCAGTACTTC. Translated, it gives CASSGGGQAETQYF.

The chain joins TRBV7-9 to TRBJ1-4; D is undetermined. Germline-derived CDR1 and CDR2 are SEHNR and FQNEAQ (reference sequence). Trimming took 4 bases from V and 0 from J, leaving 9 bases between them. This CDR3 contains 15 residues. The DNA of the CDR3 is TGTGCCAGCAGCTCCTTATCTACAACTAATGAAAAACTGTTTTTT. Translating it yields CASSSLSTTNEKLFF.

The V gene is TRBV3-1 (or the pseudogene TRBV3-2), the J gene TRBJ2-4; D may be TRBD1 (5 bases). CDR1 and CDR2 (germline): LGHDT, YNNKEL (reference sequence). The CDR3 is 15 amino acids. V was shortened by 5 bases and J by 1 base, with 12 bases between the two germline ends. As DNA, the CDR3 is TGTGCCAGCAGCTACTCCAAGGGGGCCAAAAACATTCAGTACTTC. Translating gives CASSYSKGAKNIQYF.

This clone occurred once. This CDR3 reads CASSAALEELTDTQYF. For the CDR3, the DNA is TGTGCCAGCAGTGCGGCCCTGGAGGAATTGACAGATACGCAGTATTTT. V and J are TRBV27 and TRBJ2-3; tentatively, D is TRBD2 (5 bases). Trimming removed 5 bases from V and 3 bases from J, with 18 bases in between. The CDR3 extends over 16 amino acids. CDR1 MNHEY and CDR2 SMNVEV come from the germline V gene (reference sequence).

The rearrangement joins TRBV4-2 to TRBJ2-3, with 7 bases matching TRBD2. The V gene's germline CDR1 is LGHNA and CDR2 YNFKEQ. V lost 0 bases, J lost 1 base, and 1 base stayed unmatched. The length of the CDR3 is 15 residues. This CDR3 is CASSQELARTDTQYF. The CDR3 bases are TGTGCCAGCAGCCAAGAACTAGCGCGCACAGATACGCAGTATTTT.

This rearrangement joins TRBV7-3 to TRBJ2-2, with 10 nucleotides matching TRBD2. J gave up 0 bases and V 5 bases, and 3 bases lay outside the gene matches. Germline values: CDR1 SGHTA, CDR2 FQGTGA. CDR3 length: 16 residues. CDR3 sequence (DNA): TGTGCCAGCAGCCCACTAGCGGGACCGAACACCGGGGAGCTGTTTTTT. It translates to CASSPLAGPNTGELFF.

The chain couples TRBV6-5 to TRBJ2-7, with 8 positions matching TRBD1. The CDR3 length is 14 residues. Germline V CDR1 and CDR2: MNHEY, SVGAGI. V trimming: 6 bases; J trimming: 0 bases; junction bases outside the gene matches: 4. The CDR3 DNA follows: TGTGCCAGCAGAACCGGACAGGGCTCCTACGAGCAGTACTTC. Translating it yields CASRTGQGSYEQYF.

This clone has a single count. The chain carries TRBV9 and TRBJ2-1, with D unresolved. The germline V and J ends were trimmed by 0 bases and 2 bases, with 9 bases remaining between them. The CDR3 is 15 residues long. Per germline, CDR1 SGDLS and CDR2 YYNGEE. The CDR3 region is CASSVGVPPYNEQFF. The CDR3 DNA follows: TGTGCCAGCAGCGTAGGAGTGCCCCCCTACAATGAGCAGTTCTTC.

This chain joins TRBV5-1 and TRBJ2-3; D is uncertain. Trimming took 0 bases from V and 4 from J, leaving 6 bases between them. Germline V gene sequence: CDR1 SGHRS, CDR2 YFSETQ. CDR3 length: 13 amino acids. The CDR3 loop reads CASSLAEADTQYF. CDR3 nucleotide sequence: TGCGCCAGCAGCTTGGCCGAGGCAGATACGCAGTATTTT.

In regard to this clone: The identical CDR3 is also encoded by other nucleotide sequences in the sample. The rearrangement links TRBV5-1 to TRBJ1-2, with 10 nucleotides matching TRBD1. This CDR3 spans 14 amino acids. The ends lost 3 bases at V and 3 bases at J; junction bases unmatched: 2. Germline CDR1 SGHRS, CDR2 YFSETQ. CDR3 amino acids: CASSYGQGDYGYTF. In nucleotides, the CDR3 is TGCGCCAGCAGCTACGGACAGGGGGACTATGGCTACACCTTC.

The gene calls are TRBV24-1 and TRBJ2-5, with TRBD2 matching over 8 bases. This CDR3 is built from 16 residues. Germline CDR1 and CDR2: KGHDR and SFDVKD. V lost 2 bases to trimming and J lost 5 bases; unmatched junction nucleotides: 9. This chain's CDR3 is CATSDSSRGGGETQYF. The CDR3 DNA follows: TGTGCCACCAGTGATTCTTCCCGGGGGGGAGGGGAGACCCAGTACTTC.

This clone was counted a few times. The V call is TRBV5-4, the J call TRBJ1-2; D is possibly TRBD1 (6 bases). Germline V CDR1 and CDR2: SGHNT, YYREEE (reference sequence). Trimming cost V 5 bases and J 2 bases, with 10 bases left between them. The CDR3 length is 13 residues. CDR3 DNA: TGTGCCAGCAGGGCAGGGGCGAACTATGGCTACACCTTC. This translates into CASRAGANYGYTF. Combining the CDR3 with reference TRBV5-4 and TRBJ1-2 gives the whole variable domain ETGVTQSPTHLIKTRGQQVTLRCSSQSGHNTVSWYQQALGQGPQFIFQYYREEENGRGNFPPRFSGLQFPNYSSELNVNALELDDSALYLCASRAGANYGYTFGSGTRLTVV.

The chain recombines TRBV30 with TRBJ2-2; TRBD2 is a possible D gene (5 bases). Germline V gene data show CDR1 as GTSNPN and CDR2 as SVGIG (reference sequence). V shed 0 bases and J shed 6 bases, with 11 bases lying between them. The CDR3 extends over 14 amino acids. The CDR3 nucleotides read TGTGCCTGGAGTGTACTAGTGGAGGCCGGGGAGCTGTTTTTT. Translating it yields CAWSVLVEAGELFF.

The J gene is TRBJ2-1, the V gene TRBV5-1, with 8 bases matching TRBD2. Trimming at V came to 0 bases and at J to 3 bases, leaving 2 bases not matched to a gene. CDR1 is SGHRS, CDR2 YFSETQ, per germline. The CDR3 has 15 residues. For the CDR3, the DNA is TGCGCCAGCAGCTTGGCTAGCGGGCTCTACAATGAGCAGTTCTTC. As protein: CASSLASGLYNEQFF.

J is TRBJ1-2 and V is TRBV10-1; TRBD1 might be the D (5 bases). Germline lookup yields CDR1 WNHNN and CDR2 SYGVQD (reference sequence). V was clipped by 2 bases and J by 7 bases, with 11 bases between them. The CDR3 is made up of 13 amino acids. The CDR3 DNA reads as TGCGCCAGCAGTGAGGCGCAGGGATTTGGCTACACCTTC. Translating it yields CASSEAQGFGYTF.